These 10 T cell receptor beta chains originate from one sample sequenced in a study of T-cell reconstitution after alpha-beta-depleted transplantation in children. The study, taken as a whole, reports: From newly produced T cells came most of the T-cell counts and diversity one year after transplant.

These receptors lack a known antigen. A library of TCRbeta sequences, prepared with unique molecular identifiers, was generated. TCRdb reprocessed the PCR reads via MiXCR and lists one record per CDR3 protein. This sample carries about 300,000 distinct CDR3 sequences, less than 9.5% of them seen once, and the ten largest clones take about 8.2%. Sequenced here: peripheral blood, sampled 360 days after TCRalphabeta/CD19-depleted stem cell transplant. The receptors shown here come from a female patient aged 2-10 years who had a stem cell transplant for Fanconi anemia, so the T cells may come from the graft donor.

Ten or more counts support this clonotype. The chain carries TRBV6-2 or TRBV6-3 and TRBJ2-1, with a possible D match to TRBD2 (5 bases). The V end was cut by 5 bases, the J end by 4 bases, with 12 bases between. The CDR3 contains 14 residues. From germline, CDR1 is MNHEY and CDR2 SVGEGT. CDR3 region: CASSLSGIYNEQFF. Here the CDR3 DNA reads TGTGCCAGCAGTCTCTCCGGGATTTACAATGAGCAGTTCTTC.

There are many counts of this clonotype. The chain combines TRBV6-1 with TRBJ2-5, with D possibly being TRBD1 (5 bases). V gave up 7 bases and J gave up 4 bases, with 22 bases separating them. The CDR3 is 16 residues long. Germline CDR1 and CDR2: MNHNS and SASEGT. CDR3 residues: CASKIGQGSTRETQYF. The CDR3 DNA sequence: TGTGCCAGCAAAATTGGGCAGGGAAGCACCAGAGAGACCCAGTACTTC.

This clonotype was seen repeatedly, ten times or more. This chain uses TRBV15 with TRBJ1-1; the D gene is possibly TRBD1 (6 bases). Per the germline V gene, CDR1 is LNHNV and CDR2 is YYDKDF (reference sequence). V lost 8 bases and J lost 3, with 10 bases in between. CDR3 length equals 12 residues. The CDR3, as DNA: TGTGCCACCTCACGGGGGCACACTGAAGCTTTCTTT. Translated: CATSRGHTEAFF.

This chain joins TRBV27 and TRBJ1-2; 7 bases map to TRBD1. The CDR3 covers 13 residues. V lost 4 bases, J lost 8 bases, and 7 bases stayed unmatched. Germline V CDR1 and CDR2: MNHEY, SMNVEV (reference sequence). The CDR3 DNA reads TGTGCCAGCAGTTCGCTAGGGGGCGGAGGCTACACCTTC. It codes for CASSSLGGGGYTF.

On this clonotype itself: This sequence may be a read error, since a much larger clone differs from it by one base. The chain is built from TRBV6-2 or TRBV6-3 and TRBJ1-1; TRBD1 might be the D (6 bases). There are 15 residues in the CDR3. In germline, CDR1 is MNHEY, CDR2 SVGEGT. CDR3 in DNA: TGTACCAGCAGCCGAGGGGGGATTTGGGACACTGAAGCTTTCTTT. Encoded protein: CTSSRGGIWDTEAFF.

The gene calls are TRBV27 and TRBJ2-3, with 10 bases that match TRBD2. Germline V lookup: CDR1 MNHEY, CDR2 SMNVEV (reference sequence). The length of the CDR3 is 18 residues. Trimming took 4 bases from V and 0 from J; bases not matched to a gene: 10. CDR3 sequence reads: CASSSIRTSGASTDTQYF. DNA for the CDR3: TGTGCCAGCAGTTCCATACGGACTAGCGGAGCAAGCACAGATACGCAGTATTTT.

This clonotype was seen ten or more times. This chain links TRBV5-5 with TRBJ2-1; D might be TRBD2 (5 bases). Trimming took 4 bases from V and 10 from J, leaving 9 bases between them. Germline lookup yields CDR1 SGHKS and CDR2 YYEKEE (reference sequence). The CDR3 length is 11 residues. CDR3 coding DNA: TGTGCCAGCAGCCTGGCGGGCGAGCAGTTCTTC. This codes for CASSLAGEQFF.

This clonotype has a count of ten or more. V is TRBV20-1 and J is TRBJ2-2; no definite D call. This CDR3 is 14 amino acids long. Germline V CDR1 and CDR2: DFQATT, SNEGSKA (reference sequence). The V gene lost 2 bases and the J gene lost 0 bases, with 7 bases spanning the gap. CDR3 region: CSARTYANTGELFF. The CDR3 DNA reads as TGCAGTGCTAGAACATACGCGAACACCGGGGAGCTGTTTTTT.

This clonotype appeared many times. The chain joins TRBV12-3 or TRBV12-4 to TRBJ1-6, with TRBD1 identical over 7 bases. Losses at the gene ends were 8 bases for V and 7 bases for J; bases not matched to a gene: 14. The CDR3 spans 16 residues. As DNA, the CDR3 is TGTGCCAGCCGACTTTCCGGGACAGCCGGCAATTCACCCCTCCACTTT. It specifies CASRLSGTAGNSPLHF.

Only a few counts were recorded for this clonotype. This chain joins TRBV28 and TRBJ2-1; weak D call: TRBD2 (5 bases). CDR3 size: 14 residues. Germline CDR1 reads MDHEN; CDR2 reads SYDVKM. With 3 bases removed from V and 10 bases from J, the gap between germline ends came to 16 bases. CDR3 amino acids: CASSFAGGRREQFF. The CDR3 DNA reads TGTGCCAGCAGTTTTGCCGGAGGTCGCCGCGAGCAGTTCTTC.